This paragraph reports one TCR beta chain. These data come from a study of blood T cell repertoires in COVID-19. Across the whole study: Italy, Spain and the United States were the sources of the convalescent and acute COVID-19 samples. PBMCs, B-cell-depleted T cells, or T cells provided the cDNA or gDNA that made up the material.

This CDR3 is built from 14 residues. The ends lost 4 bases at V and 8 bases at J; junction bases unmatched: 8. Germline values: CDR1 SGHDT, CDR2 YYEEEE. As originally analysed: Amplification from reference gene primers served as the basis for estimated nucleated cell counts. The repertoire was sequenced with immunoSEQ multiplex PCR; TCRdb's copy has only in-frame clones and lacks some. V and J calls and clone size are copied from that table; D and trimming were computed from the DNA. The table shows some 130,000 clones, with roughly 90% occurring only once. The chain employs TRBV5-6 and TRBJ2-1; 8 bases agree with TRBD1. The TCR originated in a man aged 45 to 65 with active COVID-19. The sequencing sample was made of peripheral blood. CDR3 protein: CASSGRGRRDEQFF. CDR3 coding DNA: TGTGCCAGCAGCGGCAGGGGGCGAAGGGATGAGCAGTTCTTC.